Presented here are 9 T cell receptor beta chains from one specimen sequenced in a study of early T cells in non-severe SARS-CoV-2 infection. Each CDR3 protein is one row after TCRdb ran MiXCR on the 5' RACE reads. Here the sample spans some 90,000 distinct CDR3 sequences, more than 12% being singletons. The sequenced material came from whole blood. The receptors originated from an adult who was a healthcare worker with PCR-confirmed SARS-CoV-2 infection or an uninfected control (not recorded which).

Note on this clonotype: The CDR3 carries no conserved terminal phenylalanine or tryptophan, so it likely arises from a read error. The chain combines TRBV7-2 with TRBJ2-4; D is possibly TRBD1 (6 bases). The CDR3 covers 14 residues. The germline V gene has CDR1 SGHTA and CDR2 FQGNSA. V lost 4 bases and J 8 bases, leaving 15 bases between the germline ends. The CDR3 DNA follows: TGTGCCAGCAGCTCCCAGGGGTTGGTGGACATTCAGTACTCC. Protein: CASSSQGLVDIQYS.

This clonotype was seen ten or more times. V and J are TRBV11-2 and TRBJ2-1, with a weak D call TRBD2 (6 bases). The V end was cut by 1 base, the J end by 3 bases, with 10 bases between. The CDR3 length is 15 residues. The germline V gene has CDR1 SGHAT and CDR2 FQNNGV. In DNA, the CDR3 is TGTGCCAGCAGCTTAGCCCTAGCGTTCTACAATGAGCAGTTCTTC. This gives the protein CASSLALAFYNEQFF.

At least ten counts were recorded for this clonotype. CDR3 region: CASSLTRLSGNEQFF. CDR3 coding DNA: TGTGCCAGCAGCTTGACCAGGCTTTCTGGGAATGAGCAGTTCTTC. The chain links TRBV11-2 to TRBJ2-1, with D hard to call. V was shortened by 3 bases and J by 7 bases, with 16 bases between the two germline ends. Germline CDR1 reads SGHAT; CDR2 reads FQNNGV. CDR3 length equals 15 residues.

This rearrangement joins TRBV6-4 to TRBJ2-1; D might be TRBD1 (5 bases). Germline CDR1 is MRHNA and CDR2 is SNTAGT. The V end lost 6 bases, the J end lost 7 bases, and 19 bases lay between the germline ends. This CDR3 spans 15 amino acids. Here the CDR3 DNA reads TGTGCCAGCAGCCCCCAAAGGGGCTTCAATAATGAGCAGTTCTTC. Its translation is CASSPQRGFNNEQFF.

This clonotype was observed a single time. V is TRBV28 and J is TRBJ2-7, with 7 bases identical to TRBD1. This CDR3 region has 14 residues. The germline CDR1 and CDR2 sequences are MDHEN and SYDVKM. After removal of 6 bases from V and 0 bases from J, the junction contained 5 bases not matched to a gene. The CDR3 DNA follows: TGTGCCAGCAGCGGGACAGCTAGCTCCTACGAGCAGTACTTC. It specifies CASSGTASSYEQYF.

The rearrangement links TRBV14 to TRBJ2-7; D remains ambiguous. Trimming stripped 3 bases from V and 7 bases from J, with 13 bases between. CDR3 length: 13 residues. CDR1 and CDR2 from the germline V gene are SGHDN and FVKESK. CDR3 sequence reads: CASSHTPHREQYF. The DNA of the CDR3 is TGTGCCAGCAGCCACACACCCCATCGGGAGCAGTACTTC.

This clonotype was detected a few times. The chain links TRBV20-1 to TRBJ1-1; D may be TRBD1 (6 bases). Germline CDR1 DFQATT, CDR2 SNEGSKA (reference sequence). With 3 bases removed from V and 5 bases from J, the gap between germline ends came to 13 bases. The CDR3 covers 13 residues. The CDR3 DNA follows: TGCAGTGCTAGTCTGGGGGGCAGGACTGAAGCTTTCTTT. This sequence encodes CSASLGGRTEAFF.

This chain joins TRBV3-1 and TRBJ2-7; the D gene is possibly TRBD2 (6 bases). The V gene lost 3 bases and the J gene lost 7 bases, with 16 bases spanning the gap. The CDR3 has 14 amino acids. Germline CDR1 reads LGHDT; CDR2 reads YNNKEL (reference sequence). The CDR3 is CASSHWDGGSEQYF. Written as DNA, the CDR3 is TGTGCCAGCAGCCATTGGGACGGGGGATCTGAGCAGTACTTC.

This clonotype occurred a few times. J is TRBJ1-2 and V is TRBV7-4; no clear D gene. Germline CDR1 reads SGHVT; CDR2 reads SQSDAQ. Trimming shortened V by 1 base and J by 4 bases, and 10 bases separated the two germline ends. This CDR3 contains 14 residues. CDR3 nucleotide sequence: TGTGCCAGCAGCTTAGGGTTATTGTTCTATGGCTACACCTTC. Translating gives CASSLGLLFYGYTF.